Below are 20 T cell receptor beta chains sequenced from a single sample in a study (dated by TCRdb to the mid-2010s). Libraries were made using 5' RACE. Sequencing took place on an Illumina MiSeq. The public sequencing data were trimmed at Q25 with fastp and processed into clonotypes with MiXCR by TCRdb, which kept only in-frame beta chains. Each CDR3 protein gets just one entry, which takes the most common genes and DNA from the rows behind it. The sample table shows thousands of distinct CDR3 sequences, and around 52% are seen once. The top ten clones comprise around 6.4% of the sample. CD4+CD25+CD127-/low cells were isolated as Tregs. Sequencing was performed on Tregs sorted from a lymph node. The receptors come from a female donor with breast cancer.

The chain is built from TRBV30 and TRBJ1-1; D is unresolved. Germline V gives CDR1 GTSNPN, CDR2 SVGIG (reference sequence). Trimming pared 2 bases from V and 4 bases from J, leaving 5 bases between. The CDR3 loop spans 11 amino acids. The CDR3 DNA sequence: TGTGCCTGGAGTTACAGCACTGAAGCTTTCTTT. This gives the protein CAWSYSTEAFF. The whole variable domain, filled in from reference TRBV30 and TRBJ1-1, reads SQTIHQWPATLVQPVGSPLSLECTVEGTSNPNLYWYRQAAGRGLQLLFYSVGIGQISSEVPQNLSASRPQDRQFILSSKKLLLSDSGFYLCAWSYSTEAFFGQGTRLTVV.

This clonotype was counted once. The gene calls are TRBV6-1 and TRBJ2-3; 10 positions match TRBD2. The CDR3 is 15 residues long. CDR1 MNHNS and CDR2 SASEGT come from the germline V gene. J lost 2 bases, V lost 5 bases, and 4 bases had no gene match. The CDR3 DNA is TGTGCCAGCAGTCAACTAGCGGGGTTCACAGATACGCAGTATTTT. Its protein is CASSQLAGFTDTQYF.

This clonotype was seen a handful of times. The rearrangement uses TRBV4-3 and TRBJ2-1; 7 bases fit TRBD1. V lost 4 bases, J lost 4 bases, and 7 bases stayed unmatched. This CDR3 is 15 amino acids long. Per germline, CDR1 LGHNA and CDR2 YSLEER. The CDR3 loop is CASSRGDSDYNEQFF. The DNA of the CDR3 is TGCGCCAGCAGCCGAGGGGACAGCGATTACAATGAGCAGTTCTTC.

The rearrangement uses TRBV6-5 and TRBJ2-5, with 8 bases that match TRBD1. Germline V gives CDR1 MNHEY, CDR2 SVGAGI. The CDR3 extends over 14 amino acids. J lost 3 bases, V lost 5 bases, and 5 bases had no gene match. The CDR3 region is CASSRRGLEETQYF. The CDR3 nucleotides are TGTGCCAGCAGTCGCAGGGGGCTGGAAGAGACCCAGTACTTC.

The CDR3 bases are TGCAGTGCTGCCCGTTTAGCGGGAGGATTGTACAATGAGCAGTTCTTC. This codes for CSAARLAGGLYNEQFF. The chain links TRBV20-1 to TRBJ2-1; TRBD2 agrees at 10 bases. Germline lookup yields CDR1 DFQATT and CDR2 SNEGSKA (reference sequence). V was clipped by 5 bases and J by 4 bases; unmatched bases: 11. CDR3 length: 16 amino acids.

This clonotype was counted between two and nine times. The chain is built from TRBV20-1 and TRBJ2-1, with D perhaps being TRBD1 or TRBD2 (5 bases each). The CDR3 consists of 15 residues. V lost 0 bases and J 0 bases, leaving 9 bases between the germline ends. The germline CDR1 and CDR2 sequences are DFQATT and SNEGSKA (reference sequence). CDR3 in amino acids: CSARDHGTSYNEQFF. The CDR3, as DNA: TGCAGTGCTAGAGATCACGGGACCTCCTACAATGAGCAGTTCTTC.

This rearrangement joins TRBV24-1 to TRBJ2-1, with D possibly being TRBD1 or TRBD2 (6 bases each). Germline CDR1 is KGHDR and CDR2 is SFDVKD. The CDR3 runs 16 residues. Trimming took 1 base from V and 11 from J, leaving 20 bases between them. CDR3 nucleotides: TGTGCCACCAGTGATTTTAGGCGGGACACTGCAATGAAGCAGTTCTTC. This gives the protein CATSDFRRDTAMKQFF.

The sample holds a few counts of this clonotype. The V and J genes are TRBV27 and TRBJ1-6; no firm D call. Per germline, CDR1 MNHEY and CDR2 SMNVEV (reference sequence). V lost 3 bases and J 2 bases, leaving 5 bases between the germline ends. The CDR3 runs 14 residues. CDR3 coding DNA: TGTGCCAGCAGTTTCGGAGCCTATAATTCACCCCTCCACTTT. Amino acid sequence: CASSFGAYNSPLHF.

The V call is TRBV25-1, the J call TRBJ1-1; 9 bases fit TRBD1. From germline, CDR1 is MGHDK and CDR2 SYGVNS. CDR3 size: 11 residues. V trimming: 7 bases; J trimming: 11 bases; junction bases outside the gene matches: 5. The CDR3: CASKGQGGAFF. For the CDR3, the DNA is TGTGCCAGCAAGGGACAGGGAGGCGCTTTCTTT.

This clonotype was found a few times. This chain joins TRBV7-2 and TRBJ2-1; no definite D call. There are 12 residues in the CDR3. V gave up 2 bases and J gave up 10 bases, with 9 bases separating them. Germline assignment: CDR1 SGHTA and CDR2 FQGNSA. CDR3 region: CASSLLAGEQFF. The CDR3 bases are TGTGCCAGCAGCTTATTAGCTGGAGAGCAGTTCTTC. The variable domain in full, with the rest retrieved from reference TRBV7-2 and TRBJ2-1, is GAGVSQSPSNKVTEKGKDVELRCDPISGHTALYWYRQSLGQGLEFLIYFQGNSAPDKSGLPSDRFSAERTGGSVSTLTIQRTQQEDSAVYLCASSLLAGEQFFGPGTRLTVL.

CDR3 in amino acids: CASSYRGSTDTQYF. The DNA of the CDR3 is TGTGCCAGCAGTTACAGGGGGTCCACAGATACGCAGTATTTT. J is TRBJ2-3 and V is TRBV6-5; maybe TRBD1 (6 bases). V was trimmed by 2 bases and J by 2 bases, leaving 8 bases between them. The CDR3 has 14 residues. Germline-derived CDR1 and CDR2 are MNHEY and SVGAGI.

J is TRBJ1-1 and V is TRBV11-2; D possibly corresponds to TRBD1 (6 bases). This CDR3 has 15 amino acids. The germline CDR1 and CDR2 sequences are SGHAT and FQNNGV. V shed 7 bases and J shed 0 bases, with 15 bases lying between them. Written as DNA, the CDR3 is TGTGCCAGCAACAGGGAAATTGGCATGAACACTGAAGCTTTCTTT. It codes for CASNREIGMNTEAFF. The whole variable domain, filled in from reference TRBV11-2 and TRBJ1-1, reads EAGVAQSPRYKIIEKRQSVAFWCNPISGHATLYWYQQILGQGPKLLIQFQNNGVVDDSQLPKDRFSAERLKGVDSTLKIQPAKLEDSAVYLCASNREIGMNTEAFFGQGTRLTVV.

This clonotype showed up just a few times. The chain recombines TRBV6-5 with TRBJ1-1, with a possible D match to TRBD1 (5 bases). Looked up from germline, CDR1 is MNHEY and CDR2 is SVGAGI. Trimming removed 8 bases from V and 7 bases from J, with 11 bases in between. The CDR3 has 11 amino acids. The CDR3 region is CASARAYEAFF. CDR3 DNA: TGTGCCAGCGCCAGGGCATATGAAGCTTTCTTT.

To note about this clonotype: Lacking the conserved final phenylalanine or tryptophan, this CDR3 likely reflects a read error. This chain uses TRBV6-5 with TRBJ1-1; 7 bases are a match to TRBD1. Unmatched junction bases numbered 12, after V lost 6 bases and J lost 5 bases. Germline loops: CDR1 MNHEY, CDR2 SVGAGI. The CDR3 totals 15 residues. CDR3 sequence reads: CASRLYPGQLTEAFL. CDR3 bases: TGTGCCAGCAGACTTTACCCGGGACAGCTAACTGAAGCTTTCCTT.

V gene TRBV6-2 or TRBV6-3 combines with J gene TRBJ1-6, with D perhaps matching TRBD1 (5 bases). Between the trimmed V and J ends, which lost 5 bases and 9 bases, there was a span of 26 bases. Germline V lookup: CDR1 MNHEY, CDR2 SVGEGT. The CDR3 consists of 18 residues. The CDR3 nucleotides read TGTGCCAGCAGTCAAGACAGACGGCTCTACTCGGGGCTTTCACCCCTCCACTTT. Translation: CASSQDRRLYSGLSPLHF.

The J gene is TRBJ2-1, the V gene TRBV6-2 or TRBV6-3; 10 bases map to TRBD2. The CDR3 spans 17 residues. V trimming: 3 bases; J trimming: 2 bases; junction bases outside the gene matches: 7. Germline V gene data show CDR1 as MNHEY and CDR2 as SVGEGT. Written as DNA, the CDR3 is TGTGCCAGCAGTTATGTTAGCGGGAGGAGTGCCTACAATGAGCAGTTCTTC. Its protein product is CASSYVSGRSAYNEQFF.

This clonotype has a single count. This chain connects TRBV6-5 to TRBJ2-6, with D unclear. Trimming stripped 0 bases from V and 0 bases from J, with 6 bases between. The CDR3 is made up of 16 amino acids. CDR1 is MNHEY, CDR2 SVGAGI, per germline. The CDR3 DNA is TGTGCCAGCAGTTACTCGCTGGGCTCTGGGGCCAACGTCCTGACTTTC. This sequence encodes CASSYSLGSGANVLTF.

This chain links TRBV5-1 with TRBJ2-1, with D unclear. Per the germline V gene, CDR1 is SGHRS and CDR2 is YFSETQ. The CDR3 contains 15 residues. Trimming shortened V by 0 bases and J by 6 bases, and 13 bases separated the two germline ends. The CDR3 region is CASSLGLLFINEQFF. CDR3 in DNA: TGCGCCAGCAGCTTGGGACTGCTGTTCATCAATGAGCAGTTCTTC.

The rearrangement uses TRBV12-3 or TRBV12-4 and TRBJ2-7, with TRBD2 identical over 8 bases. The CDR3 sequence is 15 residues long. Trimming removed 1 base from V and 2 bases from J; junction bases left unmatched: 4. Here the CDR3 DNA reads TGTGCCAGCAGTTTAGGCCAGCGGGGGACCTACGAGCAGTACGTC. Protein sequence: CASSLGQRGTYEQYV.

V usage is TRBV20-1 and J usage is TRBJ2-3; TRBD2 aligns across 8 bases. J lost 4 bases, V lost 0 bases, and 9 bases had no gene match. CDR1 and CDR2 from the germline V gene are DFQATT and SNEGSKA (reference sequence). The CDR3 length is 16 residues. This chain's CDR3 is CSARDLPAGEADTQYF. The CDR3 DNA reads as TGCAGTGCTAGAGATCTACCAGCGGGAGAGGCAGATACGCAGTATTTT.